These 26 T cell receptor beta chains were sequenced from one sample in a study of Tregs in tolerant kidney transplant recipients. Only in-frame clones appear in the TCRdb table, and some are missing; sequencing was by immunoSEQ multiplex PCR. Seen here are roughly 120,000 clones, roughly 93% observed once, and the top ten hold roughly 0.63%. The sequenced sample consisted of CD4+ T cells from blood. Receptor source: a human donor in good health.

The chain joins TRBV7-9 to TRBJ1-2; no definite D call. This CDR3 has 14 amino acids. Germline V gene lookup returns CDR1 SEHNR and CDR2 FQNEAQ (reference sequence). V was clipped by 5 bases and J by 2 bases, with 12 bases between them. The CDR3 DNA sequence: TGTGCCAGCAGCCGAGGGAGTTCCAACTATGGCTACACCTTC. This sequence encodes CASSRGSSNYGYTF.

J is TRBJ1-4 and V is TRBV10-3; TRBD1 matches at 7 bases. The germline V gene encodes CDR1 ENHRY and CDR2 SYGVKD. This CDR3 is 17 amino acids long. After removal of 2 bases from V and 3 bases from J, the junction contained 9 bases not matched to a gene. The CDR3 DNA sequence: TGTGCCATCAGTGAGCAGTCCCGACAGGGCTCTAATGAAAAACTGTTTTTT. The encoded protein is CAISEQSRQGSNEKLFF.

This clone showed up just once. The chain couples TRBV11-2 to TRBJ1-6; perhaps TRBD1 as D (6 bases). This CDR3 has 15 amino acids. Trimming cost V 2 bases and J 9 bases, with 14 bases left between them. CDR1 SGHAT and CDR2 FQNNGV come from the germline V gene. The CDR3, as DNA: TGTGCCAGCAGCTTAAGGGGGAGAAGCCTTTCACCCCTCCACTTT. Translated: CASSLRGRSLSPLHF.

Only one count was recorded for this clone. V and J are TRBV29-1 and TRBJ2-3; perhaps TRBD2 as D (6 bases). CDR1 SQVTM and CDR2 ANQGSEA come from the germline V gene. The CDR3 has 14 amino acids. V lost 8 bases, J lost 2 bases, and 17 bases lay in between. The CDR3 loop reads CSSEGRESTDTQYF. The CDR3 region has the DNA TGCAGCTCTGAGGGTCGGGAGTCCACAGATACGCAGTATTTT.

J is TRBJ1-6 and V is TRBV5-4; TRBD1 matches at 9 bases. Germline CDR1 reads SGHNT; CDR2 reads YYREEE (reference sequence). V was pared by 4 bases and J by 6 bases, with 5 bases of the junction left unmatched. This CDR3 region has 15 residues. CDR3 protein: CASSTRTGANSPLHF. In DNA form, the CDR3 reads TGTGCCAGCAGCACACGGACAGGGGCTAATTCACCCCTCCACTTT.

This clone showed up just once. The rearrangement links TRBV7-2 to TRBJ1-1, with D unresolved. CDR3 length equals 13 residues. Trimming shortened V by 5 bases and J by 10 bases, and 17 bases separated the two germline ends. Germline CDR1 and CDR2: SGHTA and FQGNSA. CDR3 protein: CASSPSITGRAFF. CDR3 DNA: TGTGCCAGCAGCCCCTCGATCACGGGTCGAGCTTTCTTT.

The table lists this clone with a count of one. J is TRBJ1-2 and V is TRBV6-1, with a tentative D call TRBD1 (5 bases). The CDR3 totals 13 residues. Germline-derived CDR1 and CDR2 are MNHNS and SASEGT. V lost 4 bases and J lost 4, with 10 bases in between. CDR3 in amino acids: CASSVTERYGYTF. In DNA, the CDR3 is TGTGCCAGCAGTGTGACAGAACGCTATGGCTACACCTTC.

This clone was picked up one time. The V gene is TRBV6-6, the J gene TRBJ1-3, with 9 nucleotides matching TRBD1. The CDR3 consists of 16 residues. Germline-derived CDR1 and CDR2 are MNHNY and SVGAGI (reference sequence). Germline trimming cut 6 bases from V and 0 bases from J; bases unmatched to any gene: 6. The CDR3 sequence: CASRLQGASSGNTIYF. CDR3 DNA sequence: TGTGCCAGCAGGCTACAGGGGGCCAGCTCTGGAAACACCATATATTTT.

The chain couples TRBV11-3 to TRBJ2-1; D might be TRBD1 (6 bases). The CDR3 consists of 15 residues. The germline V gene encodes CDR1 SGHNT and CDR2 YENEEA. Trimming cost V 4 bases and J 2 bases, with 12 bases left between them. CDR3 coding DNA: TGTGCCAGCAGCTCTCTCTCAGGGGCCTACAATGAGCAGTTCTTC. Protein product: CASSSLSGAYNEQFF.

V gene TRBV5-8 combines with J gene TRBJ2-3, with D possibly called TRBD1 or TRBD2 (7 bases each). Germline V lookup: CDR1 SGHTS, CDR2 YDEGEE. The CDR3 loop spans 15 amino acids. V lost 4 bases and J lost 3, with 15 bases in between. The CDR3 DNA reads as TGTGCCAGCAGCCCAAGACAGGGAGGGACAGATACGCAGTATTTT. As protein: CASSPRQGGTDTQYF. Based on the CDR3 plus reference TRBV5-8 and TRBJ2-3, the full variable domain is EAGVTQSPTHLIKTRGQQATLRCSPISGHTSVYWYQQALGLGLQFLLWYDEGEERNRGNFPPRFSGRQFPNYSSELNVNALELEDSALYLCASSPRQGGTDTQYFGPGTRLTVL.

The rearrangement links TRBV6-5 to TRBJ1-1; maybe TRBD1 (5 bases). The CDR3 has 13 residues. Looked up from germline, CDR1 is MNHEY and CDR2 is SVGAGI. V lost 10 bases, J lost 1 base, and 13 bases lay in between. The CDR3 DNA sequence: TGTGCCACCGGGCAACAGGAGAACACTGAAGCTTTCTTT. It specifies CATGQQENTEAFF.

This rearrangement joins TRBV19 to TRBJ1-4, with D possibly TRBD1 on 5 matching bases. With 7 bases removed from V and 5 bases from J, the gap between germline ends came to 17 bases. The CDR3 has 15 residues. Germline V gene data show CDR1 as LNHDA and CDR2 as SQIVND (reference sequence). This chain's CDR3 is CASTYRTGGNEKLFF. DNA for the CDR3: TGTGCCAGTACTTACCGAACAGGTGGGAATGAAAAACTGTTTTTT.

About this clone itself: The sample contains more than one DNA sequence encoding this CDR3. In nucleotides, the CDR3 is TGCAGTGCTAGGGGAAATACTGAAGCTTTCTTT. This codes for CSARGNTEAFF. The chain links TRBV20-1 to TRBJ1-1; no definite D call. The ends were cut back, 3 bases at V and 5 bases at J, with 7 bases in the middle. Per the germline V gene, CDR1 is DFQATT and CDR2 is SNEGSKA (reference sequence). This CDR3 region has 11 residues.

V is TRBV27 and J is TRBJ2-7; D might be TRBD2 (6 bases). Germline assignment: CDR1 MNHEY and CDR2 SMNVEV (reference sequence). The germline V and J ends were trimmed by 5 bases and 5 bases, with 16 bases remaining between them. The CDR3 spans 14 residues. The CDR3 DNA follows: TGTGCCAGCAGTGTCGAGCGCGGGAACGACGAGCAGTACTTC. Translating gives CASSVERGNDEQYF.

V is TRBV10-3 and J is TRBJ2-7; TRBD1 agrees at 10 bases. Trimming cost V 7 bases and J 3 bases; bases outside gene matches: 3. Looked up from germline, CDR1 is ENHRY and CDR2 is SYGVKD. The CDR3 loop spans 13 amino acids. This CDR3 is CAIKGQGFYEQYF. CDR3 DNA: TGTGCCATCAAGGGACAGGGGTTCTACGAGCAGTACTTC.

This clone was seen only once. J is TRBJ2-1 and V is TRBV7-2; 8 nucleotides align to TRBD1. The germline gives CDR1 SGHTA, CDR2 FQGNSA. Trimming removed 5 bases from V and 9 bases from J; junction bases left unmatched: 6. The CDR3 contains 13 residues. In DNA form, the CDR3 reads TGTGCCAGCAGCCGATCGACAGGGGCTGAGCAGTTCTTC. Amino acids: CASSRSTGAEQFF.

This chain joins TRBV5-1 and TRBJ1-5; 8 nucleotides agree with TRBD1. J was trimmed by 4 bases and V by 4 bases; bases with no gene match: 7. The CDR3 consists of 15 residues. Germline CDR1 reads SGHRS; CDR2 reads YFSETQ. The CDR3 protein is CASSRTGSGNQPQHF. CDR3 bases: TGCGCCAGCAGCCGGACAGGGAGTGGGAATCAGCCCCAGCATTTT.

This chain connects TRBV18 to TRBJ2-3; no reliable D call. CDR3 length: 18 residues. The V end was cut by 6 bases, the J end by 2 bases, with 24 bases between. The germline V gene encodes CDR1 KGHSH and CDR2 LQKENI. The CDR3 region is CASSLTPRATTFTDTQYF. The CDR3 nucleotides read TGTGCCAGCTCCCTAACCCCAAGGGCCACCACGTTCACAGATACGCAGTATTTT. Together with reference TRBV18 and TRBJ2-3, the CDR3 gives the full variable domain: NAGVMQNPRHLVRRRGQEARLRCSPMKGHSHVYWYRQLPEEGLKFMVYLQKENIIDESGMPKERFSAEFPKEGPSILRIQQVVRGDSAAYFCASSLTPRATTFTDTQYFGPGTRLTVL.

The sample holds one count of this clone. This sequence joins TRBV7-2 and TRBJ1-1; D not resolved. V gave up 1 base and J gave up 2 bases, with 11 bases separating them. The germline CDR1 and CDR2 sequences are SGHTA and FQGNSA. The CDR3 length is 15 residues. The CDR3: CASSLGGRYNTEAFF. The CDR3 bases are TGTGCCAGCAGCTTAGGCGGCAGATATAACACTGAAGCTTTCTTT.

The sample holds one count of this clone. V usage is TRBV6-1 and J usage is TRBJ2-7; no firm D call. Germline loops: CDR1 MNHNS, CDR2 SASEGT. V lost 6 bases to trimming and J lost 0 bases, with 6 bases between them. The CDR3 sequence is 12 residues long. CDR3 amino acids: CASRKDSYEQYF. As DNA, the CDR3 is TGTGCCAGCAGGAAGGACTCCTACGAGCAGTACTTC.

The chain couples TRBV19 to TRBJ1-1; D is unresolved. The CDR3 extends over 11 amino acids. V lost 4 bases to trimming and J lost 12 bases, with 12 bases between them. Germline CDR1 is LNHDA and CDR2 is SQIVND (reference sequence). For the CDR3, the DNA is TGTGCCAGTAGTAGGACGGAGAATCCTTTCTTT. Its translation: CASSRTENPFF.

V gene TRBV5-6 combines with J gene TRBJ1-5; the D gene is possibly TRBD1 (5 bases). V was shortened by 2 bases and J by 0 bases, with 6 bases between the two germline ends. The germline V gene has CDR1 SGHDT and CDR2 YYEEEE. This CDR3 contains 14 residues. The CDR3 nucleotides are TGTGCCAGCAGCTTCGGACATAGCAATCAGCCCCAGCATTTT. Protein product: CASSFGHSNQPQHF.

The V gene is TRBV2, the J gene TRBJ2-1; TRBD2 matches at 10 bases. The V segment lost 5 bases and the J segment 6 bases; nucleotides outside the gene matches: 7. The CDR3 sequence is 15 residues long. The germline V gene encodes CDR1 SNHLY and CDR2 FYNNEI. The CDR3: CASSYSGGKGNEQFF. CDR3 DNA: TGTGCCAGCAGTTATAGCGGGGGGAAAGGCAATGAGCAGTTCTTC.

The chain is built from TRBV6-5 and TRBJ1-2; D is unresolved. Trimming removed 3 bases at V and 8 bases at J, with 13 bases between. CDR1 is MNHEY and CDR2 is SVGAGI in the germline V gene. The CDR3 spans 13 residues. The CDR3: CASSYAPNPGYTF. In DNA form, the CDR3 reads TGTGCCAGCAGTTATGCCCCCAACCCCGGCTACACCTTC.

The count of this clone is one. CDR3 DNA: TGCGCCAGCAGCCCGTGGACAGGGGCTGGAAACACCATATATTTT. Protein product: CASSPWTGAGNTIYF. The chain uses TRBV5-1 and TRBJ1-3; 9 nucleotides match TRBD1. Germline loops: CDR1 SGHRS, CDR2 YFSETQ. The V segment lost 4 bases and the J segment 2 bases; nucleotides outside the gene matches: 4. The length of the CDR3 is 15 residues.

The V gene is TRBV5-8, the J gene TRBJ1-1; 12 bases align to TRBD1. V lost 4 bases, J lost 9 bases, and 10 bases stayed unmatched. Germline CDR1 reads SGHTS; CDR2 reads YDEGEE. This CDR3 contains 15 residues. CDR3 residues: CASSKRGQGARQAFF. In DNA form, the CDR3 reads TGTGCCAGCAGCAAGCGGGGACAGGGGGCAAGGCAAGCTTTCTTT.